The clone carrying this TCR beta chain came up a few times. The sample belongs to a study of blood T cells in healthy people across ages. The germline V and J ends were trimmed by 3 bases and 1 base, with 15 bases remaining between them. Germline V gene lookup returns CDR1 DFQATT and CDR2 SNEGSKA (reference sequence). This CDR3 region has 15 residues. Next came a second PCR, run for about 7 to 12 cycles, which used a sample-barcoded 5' primer along with a J-beta primer mix. TCRdb called the 5' RACE reads again in MiXCR, with one record for every CDR3 protein. The table has about a million distinct CDR3 sequences, roughly two fifths seen once. Researchers collected ten milliliters of peripheral blood from every single donor. Total RNA extracted from each sample amounted to at least 5 micrograms.

The sample consisted of blood. The V call is TRBV20-1, the J call TRBJ1-1, with D maybe TRBD1 (6 bases). The source of this sequence is a man younger than 35 in good health. This CDR3 is CSASQGRLWNTEAFF. In nucleotides, the CDR3 is TGCAGTGCTAGCCAGGGGAGGCTTTGGAACACTGAAGCTTTCTTT.